Described below is a single T cell receptor beta chain sequence and its context. Its antigen is unknown. This specimen belongs to a study of cytomegalovirus exposure and HLA in healthy donors. PCR employed 60 Vbeta and 13 Jbeta primers. Libraries were prepared by immunoSEQ multiplex PCR; TCRdb keeps only in-frame clonotypes and omits some of them. This sample has 180,000 or so clones, with 77% found just once. Overall study findings and caveats: Presence/absence analyses took donor sequencing depth as roughly uniform. Reported results showed that the classifier diagnosed cytomegalovirus status with high specificity and sensitivity. There were around 160 TCR beta chains listed as cytomegalovirus-associated. Three chains linked to CMV were shown in vitro to be specific for CMV antigens.

The CDR3 extends over 15 amino acids. V lost 0 bases, J lost 5 bases, and 11 bases lay in between. Germline V gene sequence: CDR1 MNHEY, CDR2 SVGAGI. Sample: PBMCs. The receptor's source is a young man in good health and CMV-seronegative. The chain combines TRBV6-5 with TRBJ1-5, with D perhaps matching TRBD1 (5 bases). CDR3 residues: CASSYSGGEHQPQHF. In DNA form, the CDR3 reads TGTGCCAGCAGTTACTCGGGAGGGGAGCATCAGCCCCAGCATTTT.